A single sample gave rise to the 29 T cell receptor beta chains below, sequenced in a study of control samples from healthy donors and cancer patients. The method was immunoSEQ multiplex PCR; TCRdb's version includes in-frame clones alone and lacks a portion of them. The sample holds around 50,000 clones, around 85% seen once. Sequencing was performed on PBMCs. These receptors came from a woman in her 50s with lung cancer.

The chain is built from TRBV28 and TRBJ1-5, with TRBD1 matching 8 bases. Germline lookup yields CDR1 MDHEN and CDR2 SYDVKM. The CDR3 is 13 amino acids. With V trimmed by 5 bases and J by 4 bases, 1 base remained unmatched. CDR3 in amino acids: CASSRTGNQPQHF. In DNA, the CDR3 is TGTGCCAGCAGTCGGACAGGGAATCAGCCCCAGCATTTT.

This clone was found once. The chain employs TRBV27 and TRBJ1-1; weak D call: TRBD1 (6 bases). The CDR3 is 10 amino acids. Germline V gene lookup returns CDR1 MNHEY and CDR2 SMNVEV (reference sequence). The V end lost 7 bases, the J end lost 10 bases, and 10 bases lay between the germline ends. The CDR3 DNA reads as TGTGCCAGCATACAGGGAATAGCTTTCTTT. Residues: CASIQGIAFF.

The chain combines TRBV27 with TRBJ1-2; 7 bases agree with TRBD1. Germline trimming cut 4 bases from V and 8 bases from J; bases unmatched to any gene: 16. Germline V gene data show CDR1 as MNHEY and CDR2 as SMNVEV (reference sequence). CDR3 length: 16 amino acids. CDR3 loop: CASSYTNMTGRRGYTF. CDR3 sequence (DNA): TGTGCCAGCAGTTATACGAATATGACAGGGCGGAGGGGCTACACCTTC.

The V and J genes are TRBV14 and TRBJ1-4, with a weak D call TRBD1 (5 bases). This CDR3 has 16 residues. The germline V gene has CDR1 SGHDN and CDR2 FVKESK. Deletions cut 2 bases from V and 4 bases from J, with 14 bases between. CDR3 protein: CASSQMEGFVNEKLFF. Written as DNA, the CDR3 is TGTGCCAGCAGCCAAATGGAGGGGTTTGTTAATGAAAAACTGTTTTTT.

The CDR3 DNA sequence: TGTGCCAGCAGTTCACAGGGGGTCCAGCATTTT. Amino acid sequence: CASSSQGVQHF. The chain combines TRBV12-3 or TRBV12-4 with TRBJ1-5; TRBD1 matches at 8 bases. J lost 12 bases, V lost 4 bases, and 2 bases had no gene match. CDR3 length: 11 residues.

The rearrangement joins TRBV27 to TRBJ2-7, with no clear D. V was cut by 5 bases and J by 0 bases, with 11 bases left in between. This CDR3 spans 14 amino acids. Germline V gene data show CDR1 as MNHEY and CDR2 as SMNVEV (reference sequence). The CDR3 nucleotides read TGTGCCAGCAGTCCTTCGACTCTCTCCTACGAGCAGTACTTC. It is translated as CASSPSTLSYEQYF.

The sample holds a few counts of this clone. J is TRBJ2-3 and V is TRBV29-1, with TRBD1 identical over 12 bases. V lost 4 bases and J lost 3; bases outside the gene matches: 5. The V gene's germline CDR1 is SQVTM and CDR2 ANQGSEA. The length of the CDR3 is 15 residues. CDR3 amino acids: CSVGGTGGLTDTQYF. The CDR3 DNA is TGCAGCGTTGGGGGGACAGGGGGCTTGACAGATACGCAGTATTTT.

The CDR3 DNA is TGTGCCAGCAGCTCAGGAGTCCTGGGGGAGACCCAGTACTTC. It is translated as CASSSGVLGETQYF. The chain combines TRBV5-4 with TRBJ2-5; no definite D call. The CDR3 extends over 14 amino acids. Germline V lookup: CDR1 SGHNT, CDR2 YYREEE (reference sequence). Deletions cut 3 bases from V and 5 bases from J, with 14 bases between.

The rearrangement links TRBV6-2 or TRBV6-3 to TRBJ1-2; a possible D gene is TRBD1 (6 bases). Germline CDR1 and CDR2: MNHEY and SVGEGT. V was clipped by 3 bases and J by 4 bases, with 12 bases between them. CDR3 length equals 14 residues. The CDR3 DNA reads as TGTGCCAGCAGTTATCACAGGGACGTCTATGGCTACACCTTC. Amino acids: CASSYHRDVYGYTF.

J is TRBJ2-1 and V is TRBV3-1 (or the pseudogene TRBV3-2); 8 bases are shared with TRBD1. Germline values: CDR1 LGHDT, CDR2 YNNKEL (reference sequence). This CDR3 contains 17 residues. After removal of 2 bases from V and 3 bases from J, the junction contained 9 bases not matched to a gene. The chain's CDR3 is CASSQTPPGQVYNEQFF. The CDR3 bases are TGTGCCAGCAGCCAAACACCACCGGGACAGGTCTACAATGAGCAGTTCTTC.

The rearrangement joins TRBV10-2 to TRBJ2-5; 8 positions agree with TRBD2. The V gene end was trimmed by 7 bases and the J gene end by 2 bases; junction bases not matched to a gene: 3. Germline loops: CDR1 WSHSY, CDR2 SAAADI. There are 13 residues in the CDR3. CDR3 amino acids: CASTGGWQETQYF. The CDR3, as DNA: TGCGCCAGCACGGGGGGGTGGCAAGAGACCCAGTACTTC.

DNA of the CDR3: TGCGCCAGCAGCTCTTCTGGGGGTACTGAAGCTTTCTTT. As protein: CASSSSGGTEAFF. The chain employs TRBV10-2 and TRBJ1-1; D is perhaps TRBD1 (5 bases). The ends were cut back, 6 bases at V and 5 bases at J, with 13 bases in the middle. Germline V gene data show CDR1 as WSHSY and CDR2 as SAAADI. This CDR3 is 13 amino acids long.

V and J are TRBV7-3 and TRBJ2-3, with 9 bases aligning to TRBD2. Germline V gives CDR1 SGHTA, CDR2 FQGTGA. Trimming removed 5 bases from V and 11 bases from J; junction bases left unmatched: 17. CDR3 size: 16 residues. The CDR3 DNA sequence: TGTGCCAGCAGCACGTCTAGCGGGGAAGCCCCTATTGAGCAGTATTTT. Amino acid sequence: CASSTSSGEAPIEQYF.

This sequence joins TRBV29-1 and TRBJ1-1; TRBD1 might be the D (5 bases). The CDR3 consists of 14 residues. Trimming removed 7 bases at V and 2 bases at J, with 17 bases between. Germline assignment: CDR1 SQVTM and CDR2 ANQGSEA. This chain's CDR3 is CSAGRGAVNTEAFF. CDR3 nucleotide sequence: TGCAGCGCAGGGAGAGGTGCCGTAAACACTGAAGCTTTCTTT.

This chain uses TRBV18 with TRBJ1-4, with 8 positions matching TRBD1. The CDR3 spans 13 residues. Germline V gene lookup returns CDR1 KGHSH and CDR2 LQKENI. Germline trimming cut 3 bases from V and 7 bases from J; bases unmatched to any gene: 1. This CDR3 is CASSPTGGEKLFF. CDR3 in DNA: TGTGCCAGCTCACCCACAGGGGGTGAAAAACTGTTTTTT.

The chain employs TRBV6-6 and TRBJ1-4; 9 positions agree with TRBD1. The V and J ends lost 7 bases and 8 bases, in that order; junction bases with no gene match: 8. In germline, CDR1 is MNHNY, CDR2 SVGAGI (reference sequence). The CDR3 spans 14 residues. The chain's CDR3 is CASTSGTGTEKLFF. CDR3 nucleotide sequence: TGTGCCAGCACCTCCGGGACAGGGACCGAAAAACTGTTTTTT.

Judged by abundance, this clone is medium-sized. This sequence joins TRBV7-2 and TRBJ2-1, with no clear D. V lost 4 bases and J 8 bases, leaving 12 bases between the germline ends. Germline V gives CDR1 SGHTA, CDR2 FQGNSA. This CDR3 is built from 13 residues. CDR3 DNA: TGTGCCAGCAGCTCCCCATTCATCGATGAGCAGTTCTTC. Amino acids: CASSSPFIDEQFF.

CDR3 amino acids: CASSPGPTPDVGELFF. CDR3 sequence (DNA): TGTGCCAGCAGCCCCGGGCCTACGCCCGACGTCGGGGAGCTGTTTTTT. V usage is TRBV3-1 (or the pseudogene TRBV3-2) and J usage is TRBJ2-2; D is unclear. The V end was cut by 4 bases, the J end by 7 bases, with 19 bases between. The CDR3 runs 16 residues. From germline, CDR1 is LGHDT and CDR2 YNNKEL (reference sequence).

The gene calls are TRBV11-2 and TRBJ2-5; 7 nucleotides match TRBD1. CDR1 is SGHAT, CDR2 FQNNGV, per germline. CDR3 length: 17 residues. V shed 5 bases and J 0 bases; nucleotides not matched to a gene: 12. The CDR3 bases are TGTGCCAGCAGCCGCTCCATACTGACAGGGAACCAAGAGACCCAGTACTTC. This sequence encodes CASSRSILTGNQETQYF.

The chain employs TRBV12-3 or TRBV12-4 and TRBJ1-2; D ambiguous. The CDR3 runs 11 residues. Between the trimmed V and J ends, which lost 3 bases and 5 bases, there was a span of 4 bases. This CDR3 reads CASSFGYGYTF. The CDR3 nucleotides are TGTGCCAGCAGTTTCGGGTATGGCTACACCTTC.

For the CDR3, the DNA is TGTGCCAGTAGTATCCCAGGGGGGGCCTACAATGAGCAGTTCTTC. Its translation is CASSIPGGAYNEQFF. This chain joins TRBV19 and TRBJ2-1, with D possibly being TRBD1 or TRBD2 (7 bases each). Germline CDR1 and CDR2: LNHDA and SQIVND (reference sequence). The length of the CDR3 is 15 residues. The ends were cut back, 3 bases at V and 2 bases at J, with 11 bases in the middle.

This clone was observed a handful of times. The rearrangement uses TRBV7-3 and TRBJ1-1; D call uncertain. The V end was cut by 0 bases, the J end by 1 base, with 12 bases between. Germline V lookup: CDR1 SGHTA, CDR2 FQGTGA. This CDR3 comprises 16 residues. The CDR3 reads CASSLTKGGKNTEAFF. The CDR3 nucleotides are TGTGCCAGCAGCTTAACCAAGGGAGGGAAGAACACTGAAGCTTTCTTT.

The chain carries TRBV13 and TRBJ1-1, with 9 bases fitting TRBD1. V shed 6 bases, J shed 3 bases, and the junction held 5 bases outside the gene matches. The length of the CDR3 is 14 residues. CDR1 and CDR2 (germline): PRHDT, FYEKMQ (reference sequence). CDR3: CASSRTGVDTEAFF. The CDR3 region has the DNA TGTGCCAGCAGTCGGACAGGGGTCGACACTGAAGCTTTCTTT.

This clone was detected only once. The V and J genes are TRBV7-8 and TRBJ1-1, with a weak D call TRBD1 (6 bases). Deletions cut 5 bases from V and 3 bases from J, with 19 bases between. CDR3 length: 16 residues. The germline CDR1 and CDR2 sequences are SGHVS and FQNEAQ. CDR3 residues: CASSPTGAGVDTEAFF. The CDR3 coding sequence is TGTGCCAGCAGCCCCACTGGGGCAGGGGTGGACACTGAAGCTTTCTTT.

This sequence joins TRBV7-9 and TRBJ2-3; D may be TRBD2 (5 bases). Germline assignment: CDR1 SEHNR and CDR2 FQNEAQ (reference sequence). The CDR3 is 12 amino acids. Between the trimmed V and J ends, which lost 3 bases and 6 bases, there was a span of 7 bases. CDR3 bases: TGTGCCAGCAGCTTCCCGGGGGATACGCAGTATTTT. Its translation: CASSFPGDTQYF.

The CDR3 is CATSRDLSQLHQETQYF. DNA for the CDR3: TGTGCCACCAGCAGAGATCTGTCACAGCTGCACCAAGAGACCCAGTACTTC. This chain links TRBV15 with TRBJ2-5; unclear D gene. This CDR3 is 17 amino acids long. Trimming took off 0 bases at V and 0 bases at J, with 14 bases between the two ends. The germline CDR1 and CDR2 sequences are LNHNV and YYDKDF (reference sequence).

CDR3 nucleotides: TGTGCCAGCAGCGTAGTGGGGGCTAGAGATACGCAGTATTTT. The encoded protein is CASSVVGARDTQYF. The chain carries TRBV9 and TRBJ2-3, with a weak D call TRBD1 (6 bases). CDR1 is SGDLS and CDR2 is YYNGEE in the germline V gene. Trimming took 0 bases from V and 5 from J, leaving 10 bases between them. The CDR3 consists of 14 residues.

The V and J genes are TRBV5-6 and TRBJ1-2; D unclear. Trimming removed 0 bases at V and 7 bases at J, with 10 bases between. The CDR3 is made up of 13 amino acids. Germline-derived CDR1 and CDR2 are SGHDT and YYEEEE. CDR3: CASSLVGVGGYTF. The CDR3 DNA follows: TGTGCCAGCAGCTTGGTCGGGGTCGGTGGCTACACCTTC.

There are a few counts of this clone. The sample holds other DNA sequences that translate to the same CDR3. This rearrangement joins TRBV7-8 to TRBJ2-3; a possible D gene is TRBD2 (5 bases). V dropped 2 bases and J dropped 2 bases, with 8 bases sitting between them. In germline, CDR1 is SGHVS, CDR2 FQNEAQ. The CDR3 covers 14 residues. The CDR3 region is CASSLILATDTQYF. The CDR3 nucleotides read TGTGCCAGCAGCTTAATTCTAGCCACAGATACGCAGTATTTT.